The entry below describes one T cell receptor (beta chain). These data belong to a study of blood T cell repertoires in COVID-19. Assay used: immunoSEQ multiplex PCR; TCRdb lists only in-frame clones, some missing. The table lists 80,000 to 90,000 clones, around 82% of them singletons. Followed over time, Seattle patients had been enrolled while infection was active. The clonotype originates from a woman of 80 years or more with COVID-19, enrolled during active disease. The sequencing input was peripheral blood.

DNA of the CDR3: TGTGCCAGCAGTTTATCTAGCGGGGGATCCTACGAGCAGTACTTC. This gives the protein CASSLSSGGSYEQYF. The chain links TRBV28 to TRBJ2-7; 10 bases map to TRBD2. This CDR3 is built from 15 residues. V lost 1 base and J lost 1; bases outside the gene matches: 1. CDR1 is MDHEN and CDR2 is SYDVKM in the germline V gene. The full variable domain, rest sourced from reference TRBV28 and TRBJ2-7, is DVKVTQSSRYLVKRTGEKVFLECVQDMDHENMFWYRQDPGLGLRLIYFSYDVKMKEKGDIPEGYSVSREKKERFSLILESASTNQTSMYLCASSLSSGGSYEQYFGPGTRLTVT.